This T cell receptor beta chain derives from a study of cytomegalovirus exposure and HLA in healthy donors. Profiled with immunoSEQ multiplex PCR; TCRdb holds only in-frame clones, not every one. The repertoire holds about 100,000 clones, roughly 95% seen once, with 0.67% in the top ten. Sequencing was carried out using PBMCs. The origin of this receptor is a woman younger than 30 in good health and CMV-seronegative.

The CDR3 coding sequence is TGTGCCAGCAGCCAAGAGGGCCTAGCAGAAGAGCAGTACTTC. Translated: CASSQEGLAEEQYF. The chain recombines TRBV4-2 with TRBJ2-7, with a possible D match to TRBD2 (5 bases). CDR1 and CDR2 from the germline V gene are LGHNA and YNFKEQ. The CDR3 spans 14 residues. V was cut by 0 bases and J by 7 bases, with 13 bases left in between.